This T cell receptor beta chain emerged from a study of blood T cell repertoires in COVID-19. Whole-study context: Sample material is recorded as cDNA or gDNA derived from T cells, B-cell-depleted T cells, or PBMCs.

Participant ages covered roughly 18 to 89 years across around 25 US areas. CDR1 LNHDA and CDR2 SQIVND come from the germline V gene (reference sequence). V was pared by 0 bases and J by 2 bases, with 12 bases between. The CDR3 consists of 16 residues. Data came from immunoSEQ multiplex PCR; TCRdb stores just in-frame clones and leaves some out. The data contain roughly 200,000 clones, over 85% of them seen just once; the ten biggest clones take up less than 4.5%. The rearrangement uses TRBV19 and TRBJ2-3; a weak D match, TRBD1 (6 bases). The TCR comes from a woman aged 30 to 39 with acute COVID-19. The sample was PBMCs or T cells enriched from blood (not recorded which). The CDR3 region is CASSIDGTRDTDTQYF. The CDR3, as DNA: TGTGCCAGTAGTATAGATGGGACACGGGACACAGATACGCAGTATTTT.